One sample yielded the 11 T cell receptor beta chains listed below, sequenced in a study of blood T cell repertoires in COVID-19. Method: immunoSEQ multiplex PCR; TCRdb's copy keeps in-frame clones and lacks some. The repertoire holds hundreds of thousands of clones, with around 90% as singletons. The sample comprised peripheral blood. The receptor set was obtained from a woman aged 50 to 60 who had recovered from COVID-19.

This chain uses TRBV12-3 or TRBV12-4 with TRBJ2-7; tentatively, D is TRBD1 (6 bases). This CDR3 is 13 amino acids long. Trimming took off 3 bases at V and 5 bases at J, with 11 bases between the two ends. CDR3 bases: TGTGCCAGCAGTTTGTTCAGGGGCCACGAGCAGTACTTC. Translation: CASSLFRGHEQYF.

V usage is TRBV30 and J usage is TRBJ1-1, with 8 bases matching TRBD1. The CDR3 is 12 amino acids. CDR1 is GTSNPN and CDR2 is SVGIG in the germline V gene (reference sequence). V lost 4 bases to trimming and J lost 4 bases; unmatched junction nucleotides: 2. The CDR3 loop reads CAWTTGATEAFF. The DNA for the CDR3 is TGTGCCTGGACGACAGGGGCCACTGAAGCTTTCTTT.

This clone came up once. V and J are TRBV7-3 and TRBJ2-2; 10 bases are a match to TRBD1. Germline V gene sequence: CDR1 SGHTA, CDR2 FQGTGA. CDR3 length: 19 amino acids. The J segment lost 5 bases and the V segment lost 5 bases, leaving 17 bases of the junction unmatched. The CDR3 coding sequence is TGTGCCAGCAGCCCCCGCCCTATGACAGGGGGCTCCGAAACCGGGGAGCTGTTTTTT. Translated, it gives CASSPRPMTGGSETGELFF.

The chain recombines TRBV3-1 (or the pseudogene TRBV3-2) with TRBJ1-2; D may be TRBD1 (6 bases). Germline CDR1 and CDR2: LGHDT and YNNKEL (reference sequence). V gave up 6 bases and J gave up 3 bases, with 17 bases separating them. CDR3 length: 15 residues. The CDR3 DNA reads TGTGCCAGCAGAGGCCGGACAGCGCCCTACTATGGCTACACCTTC. Protein sequence: CASRGRTAPYYGYTF.

This chain connects TRBV6-1 to TRBJ1-3; D is possibly TRBD1 (6 bases). This CDR3 region has 17 residues. The V gene lost 1 base and the J gene lost 0 bases, with 13 bases spanning the gap. Germline assignment: CDR1 MNHNS and CDR2 SASEGT. The CDR3 DNA reads as TGTGCCAGCAGTGAAGGACCAGGGGCTATCTCTGGAAACACCATATATTTT. Protein sequence: CASSEGPGAISGNTIYF.

In this sample, this clone turned up once. V and J are TRBV12-5 and TRBJ2-2; 12 bases are shared with TRBD2. Germline V lookup: CDR1 LGHNT, CDR2 FRNRAP. V dropped 7 bases and J dropped 7; count of bases not matched to a gene: 7. CDR3 length equals 15 residues. The CDR3 loop is CASANLAGGVGELFF. The CDR3 region has the DNA TGTGCTAGTGCCAATCTAGCGGGAGGGGTCGGGGAGCTGTTTTTT. Together with reference TRBV12-5 and TRBJ2-2, the CDR3 gives the full variable domain: DARVTQTPRHKVTEMGQEVTMRCQPILGHNTVFWYRQTMMQGLELLAYFRNRAPLDDSGMPKDRFSAEMPDATLATLKIQPSEPRDSAVYFCASANLAGGVGELFFGEGSRLTVL.

The chain uses TRBV7-2 and TRBJ2-3, with TRBD2 identical over 12 bases. The germline CDR1 and CDR2 sequences are SGHTA and FQGNSA. The junction had 6 bases not matched to a gene; V was cut back by 5 bases and J by 3 bases. The CDR3 is made up of 16 amino acids. For the CDR3, the DNA is TGTGCCAGCAGCCCCCTAGCGGGGGGGCCAACAGATACGCAGTATTTT. As protein: CASSPLAGGPTDTQYF. The variable domain in full, completed from reference TRBV7-2 and TRBJ2-3, reads GAGVSQSPSNKVTEKGKDVELRCDPISGHTALYWYRQSLGQGLEFLIYFQGNSAPDKSGLPSDRFSAERTGGSVSTLTIQRTQQEDSAVYLCASSPLAGGPTDTQYFGPGTRLTVL.

V and J are TRBV18 and TRBJ1-6; D unresolved. The V gene's germline CDR1 is KGHSH and CDR2 LQKENI. V lost 2 bases, J lost 7 bases, and 12 bases lay in between. This CDR3 is 15 amino acids long. The CDR3 region has the DNA TGTGCCAGCTCACCAGACCTAGATAGGAATTCACCCCTCCACTTT. Its protein is CASSPDLDRNSPLHF.

This chain uses TRBV7-3 with TRBJ1-1; a possible D gene is TRBD1 (5 bases). The length of the CDR3 is 13 residues. V was clipped by 5 bases and J by 8 bases, with 15 bases between them. Germline assignment: CDR1 SGHTA and CDR2 FQGTGA. CDR3 bases: TGTGCCAGCAGCCCAATCGGGGGGAGGGAAGCTTTCTTT. It yields the protein CASSPIGGREAFF.

This chain connects TRBV11-2 to TRBJ2-1; D not resolved. From germline, CDR1 is SGHAT and CDR2 FQNNGV. V lost 1 base, J lost 6 bases, and 7 bases lay in between. The CDR3 runs to 13 residues. This CDR3 reads CASSLALVNEQFF. In DNA form, the CDR3 reads TGTGCCAGCAGCTTAGCTCTAGTCAATGAGCAGTTCTTC.

V usage is TRBV20-1 and J usage is TRBJ2-4; D remains ambiguous. The CDR3 runs to 11 residues. V lost 4 bases, J lost 8 bases, and 9 bases lay in between. Per the germline V gene, CDR1 is DFQATT and CDR2 is SNEGSKA (reference sequence). Here the CDR3 DNA reads TGCAGTGCTACGGTCCAGGACATTCAGTACTTC. Its translation: CSATVQDIQYF.